Listed below are T cell receptor beta chains from one sample, sequenced in a study of Tregs in tolerant kidney transplant recipients. Produced via immunoSEQ multiplex PCR; TCRdb's table is partial and in-frame only. The sample has 15,000 to 18,000 clones; around nine tenths are singletons. The specimen was CD8+ T cells from blood. The receptors shown here come from a human donor in good health. Each CDR3 is given with its conserved first and last residue. The D gene is left open where the match is weak. Clone sizes are given selectively: once, few, many, or a class where the clone is expanded.

DNA: TGCGCCAGCAGCCACTTACAGGGGTACACAGATACGCAGTATTTT
CDR3: CASSHLQGYTDTQYF
size: .
D: TRBD1
J: TRBJ2-3
V: TRBV4-1

DNA: TGTGCCAGCAGCCGAGGACAGGCGGGGTCGTATCAGCCCCAGCATTTT
CDR3: CASSRGQAGSYQPQHF
size: few
D: TRBD1
J: TRBJ1-5
V: TRBV27

DNA: TGTGCCAGCAGTTTATCGGGGACAGGGTTTGGCTATGGCTACACCTTC
CDR3: CASSLSGTGFGYGYTF
size: .
D: TRBD1
J: TRBJ1-2
V: TRBV27

DNA: TGCGCCAGCAGCCTACAGGGGGGCACTGAAGCTTTCTTT
CDR3: CASSLQGGTEAFF
size: .
D: TRBD1
J: TRBJ1-1
V: TRBV4-3

DNA: TGTGCCAGTAGTATTGTAAGTGCAACTAATGAAAAACTGTTTTTT
CDR3: CASSIVSATNEKLFF
size: .
D: .
J: TRBJ1-4
V: TRBV19

DNA: TGTGCCAGCAGCTTAGCCGTTACGAACACTGAAGCTTTCTTT
CDR3: CASSLAVTNTEAFF
size: .
D: .
J: TRBJ1-1
V: TRBV7-2

DNA: TGTGCCAGCAGCTTAGCGCCAGACTATGGCTACACCTTC
CDR3: CASSLAPDYGYTF
size: once
D: .
J: TRBJ1-2
V: TRBV11-2

DNA: TGTGCCAGCAGCGATAACTACGAGCAGTACTTC
CDR3: CASSDNYEQYF
size: .
D: .
J: TRBJ2-7
V: TRBV28

DNA: TGTGCCAGCAGCCACGGAAACACCATATATTTT
CDR3: CASSHGNTIYF
size: few
D: .
J: TRBJ1-3
V: TRBV6-5

DNA: TGTGCCTGGAGTGTATCAGGGGCTGTCCTTCCACGACACACAGATACGCAGTATTTT
CDR3: CAWSVSGAVLPRHTDTQYF
size: .
D: .
J: TRBJ2-3
V: TRBV30

DNA: TGTGCCAGCAGCGTAGGCCCTAGCGGGTACAATGAGCAGTTCTTC
CDR3: CASSVGPSGYNEQFF
size: .
D: TRBD2
J: TRBJ2-1
V: TRBV9

DNA: TGTGCCAGCAGCTTCGGGACCGAACTAAATCAGCCCCAGCATTTT
CDR3: CASSFGTELNQPQHF
size: .
D: .
J: TRBJ1-5
V: TRBV7-6

DNA: TGTGCCAGCTCACCCCCGACTAGCGGGAGGCACACAGATACGCAGTATTTT
CDR3: CASSPPTSGRHTDTQYF
size: .
D: TRBD2
J: TRBJ2-3
V: TRBV18

DNA: TGCGCCAACAGCCAAGGACCCCCATCAAACCGGACTAGACCACAAGAGACCCAGTACTTC
CDR3: CANSQGPPSNRTRPQETQYF
size: once
D: TRBD2
J: TRBJ2-5
V: TRBV4-3

DNA: TGCGCCAGCAGCCATCGGCTCTCCTACGAGCAGTACTTC
CDR3: CASSHRLSYEQYF
size: once
D: .
J: TRBJ2-7
V: TRBV4-1

DNA: TGTGCCAGCAGCTTAGGGATGGGGACTAGCGGAATCACAGATACGCAGTATTTT
CDR3: CASSLGMGTSGITDTQYF
size: .
D: TRBD2
J: TRBJ2-3
V: TRBV7-6

DNA: TGCGCCAGCAGCTTGGGACTAGCGGACAGCACAGATACGCAGTATTTT
CDR3: CASSLGLADSTDTQYF
size: .
D: TRBD2
J: TRBJ2-3
V: TRBV5-1

DNA: TGCGCCAGCGGCTCCTCACGCGGGACAGGGTACAGTGAAGCTTTCTTT
CDR3: CASGSSRGTGYSEAFF
size: .
D: TRBD1
J: TRBJ1-1
V: TRBV5-1

DNA: TGTGCCTGGAGTCGGCCCGGGGCAAGGCACGAGCAGTACTTC
CDR3: CAWSRPGARHEQYF
size: .
D: .
J: TRBJ2-7
V: TRBV30

DNA: TGTGCCAGCAGCCCCTCGGGGTGGGCCTACGAGCAGTACTTC
CDR3: CASSPSGWAYEQYF
size: .
D: .
J: TRBJ2-7
V: TRBV27

DNA: TGTGCCTGGAGTTCCCTGAGTCGCGGGAATCGGGAGACCCAGTACTTC
CDR3: CAWSSLSRGNRETQYF
size: .
D: .
J: TRBJ2-5
V: TRBV30

DNA: TGTGCCAGCAGCTTATCAGGGACAGTCCAAGAGACCCAGTACTTC
CDR3: CASSLSGTVQETQYF
size: once
D: TRBD1
J: TRBJ2-5
V: TRBV7-2

DNA: TGCGCCAGCAGCCCCGGTGTTAGCGGGGGGCCCCGAAGCACCCAGTACTTC
CDR3: CASSPGVSGGPRSTQYF
size: .
D: TRBD2
J: TRBJ2-5
V: TRBV4-3

DNA: TGCGCCAGCAGCCAACGTAGGAGCTCCTATAATTCACCCCTCCACTTT
CDR3: CASSQRRSSYNSPLHF
size: .
D: .
J: TRBJ1-6
V: TRBV4-3

DNA: TGTGCCAGCTCACGGGGAGACAGGGGAGCCGGGGAGCTGTTTTTT
CDR3: CASSRGDRGAGELFF
size: .
D: TRBD1
J: TRBJ2-2
V: TRBV18

DNA: TGTGCCAGCAGTTTGTCGCTGAACACTGAAGCTTTCTTT
CDR3: CASSLSLNTEAFF
size: once
D: .
J: TRBJ1-1
V: TRBV27

DNA: TGTGCCAGCAGTGAGCGGGGGCTCCTCTACGAGCAGTACTTC
CDR3: CASSERGLLYEQYF
size: .
D: .
J: TRBJ2-7
V: TRBV2

DNA: TGTGCCAGCAGCCCCACTAGCGGGGGAAGCACAGATACGCAGTATTTT
CDR3: CASSPTSGGSTDTQYF
size: few
D: TRBD2
J: TRBJ2-3
V: TRBV7-9

DNA: TGTGCCAGCAGCCACTTCCGGCAGGGGGCGTACGGGGAGCTGTTTTTT
CDR3: CASSHFRQGAYGELFF
size: .
D: TRBD1
J: TRBJ2-2
V: TRBV14

DNA: TGTGCCAGCAGCCCTGGGGGTGAAGCTTTCTTT
CDR3: CASSPGGEAFF
size: once
D: .
J: TRBJ1-1
V: TRBV11-3

DNA: TGTGCCTGGAGTGCCGGGACAGGGGTTGAAGCTTTCTTT
CDR3: CAWSAGTGVEAFF
size: .
D: TRBD1
J: TRBJ1-1
V: TRBV30

DNA: TGCGCCAGCAGCAGAAAAACCGGACTAGCGGGAGGCCCCGAGCAGTTCTTC
CDR3: CASSRKTGLAGGPEQFF
size: .
D: TRBD2
J: TRBJ2-1
V: TRBV10-2

DNA: TGTGCCAGCAGCTTTGGGCTAGGACAGGGAATAAACACCATATATTTT
CDR3: CASSFGLGQGINTIYF
size: .
D: TRBD1
J: TRBJ1-3
V: TRBV5-5

DNA: TGTGCCAGCAGTGAAGCCCTGATCGGCTATGGCTACACCTTC
CDR3: CASSEALIGYGYTF
size: .
D: .
J: TRBJ1-2
V: TRBV6-4

DNA: TGTGCCAGCAGTTTCTTCCTGGGACAGGGGGGCGGGGAGCTGTTTTTT
CDR3: CASSFFLGQGGGELFF
size: .
D: TRBD1
J: TRBJ2-2
V: TRBV27

DNA: TGCGCCAGCAGCCAAGGAGTCACAGGGACCTACGAGCAGTACTTC
CDR3: CASSQGVTGTYEQYF
size: few
D: .
J: TRBJ2-7
V: TRBV4-3

DNA: TGTGCCAGCAGTCCGGGACTAGCAAATGAGCAGTTCTTC
CDR3: CASSPGLANEQFF
size: .
D: TRBD2
J: TRBJ2-1
V: TRBV6-4

DNA: TGTGCCATCAGTTCCGGGACTACCGTCAGGGGTGAGCAGTTCTTC
CDR3: CAISSGTTVRGEQFF
size: .
D: .
J: TRBJ2-1
V: TRBV10-3

DNA: TGTGCCAGTAGTACCGCAGGGGGTGGCAATCAGCCCCAGCATTTT
CDR3: CASSTAGGGNQPQHF
size: .
D: TRBD1
J: TRBJ1-5
V: TRBV19

DNA: TGTGCCAGCAGCGTAGCGACTTACAATGAGCAGTTCTTC
CDR3: CASSVATYNEQFF
size: .
D: .
J: TRBJ2-1
V: TRBV9

DNA: TGTGCCAGCAGCTTGGCCGTCAGGAACTATGGCTACACCTTC
CDR3: CASSLAVRNYGYTF
size: once
D: .
J: TRBJ1-2
V: TRBV5-8

DNA: TGTGCCTGCCTTGGGTTGACCTACGAGCAGTACTTC
CDR3: CACLGLTYEQYF
size: medium-sized
D: .
J: TRBJ2-7
V: TRBV30

DNA: TGCGCCAGCAGCCAAGATTTATCCGGGCCGGGGTCCCACACCTTC
CDR3: CASSQDLSGPGSHTF
size: .
D: .
J: TRBJ1-2
V: TRBV4-3

DNA: TGTGCCAGCAGGTCTGACAAGCCTCAAGAGACCCAGTACTTC
CDR3: CASRSDKPQETQYF
size: .
D: .
J: TRBJ2-5
V: TRBV2

DNA: TGTGCCTGGAGTGGGTGGGGGACTGAAGCTTTCTTT
CDR3: CAWSGWGTEAFF
size: .
D: .
J: TRBJ1-1
V: TRBV30

DNA: TGTGCCAGCAGTGGGCGGGGGGTCTACAATGAGCAGTTCTTC
CDR3: CASSGRGVYNEQFF
size: few
D: TRBD2
J: TRBJ2-1
V: TRBV25-1

DNA: TGTGCCACCAGCAAAAGACGGACAGTAGCTGAAGCTTTCTTT
CDR3: CATSKRRTVAEAFF
size: .
D: .
J: TRBJ1-1
V: TRBV15

DNA: TGTGCCAGCAGCCCACGGGACAGGACCTACACCGGGGAGCTGTTTTTT
CDR3: CASSPRDRTYTGELFF
size: .
D: TRBD1
J: TRBJ2-2
V: TRBV7-9

DNA: TGTGCCAGTTCCGCCCGGGCGGCTTACAATCAGCCCCAGCATTTT
CDR3: CASSARAAYNQPQHF
size: .
D: .
J: TRBJ1-5
V: TRBV27

DNA: TGTGCCAGCATCGATGGACAGGACAACACCGGGGAGCTGTTTTTT
CDR3: CASIDGQDNTGELFF
size: .
D: TRBD1
J: TRBJ2-2
V: TRBV2

DNA: TGTGCCAGCAGCGTAAGTGGCCTTCACAATGAGCAGTTCTTC
CDR3: CASSVSGLHNEQFF
size: .
D: .
J: TRBJ2-1
V: TRBV9

DNA: TGTGCCAGCAGCTTAGGACTAGGGGAGACCCAGTACTTC
CDR3: CASSLGLGETQYF
size: .
D: .
J: TRBJ2-5
V: TRBV7-2

DNA: TGTGCCAGTCCGGACAGGGGTAATCAGCCCCAGCATTTT
CDR3: CASPDRGNQPQHF
size: .
D: TRBD1
J: TRBJ1-5
V: TRBV7-2

DNA: TGTGCCAGCACCACTAGCGGGGGACGCTACTACGAGCAGTACTTC
CDR3: CASTTSGGRYYEQYF
size: .
D: TRBD2
J: TRBJ2-7
V: TRBV6-5

DNA: TGTGCCAGCTCACCAGGCAGATACACCGGGGAGCTGTTTTTT
CDR3: CASSPGRYTGELFF
size: .
D: .
J: TRBJ2-2
V: TRBV18

DNA: TGTGCCAGCAGCGCCCGACAGGGGAGACCGGACAATGAGCAGTTCTTC
CDR3: CASSARQGRPDNEQFF
size: .
D: TRBD1
J: TRBJ2-1
V: TRBV9

DNA: TGTGCCAGTAGTTGGGGGACAGGGGTTATCGAGCAGTACTTC
CDR3: CASSWGTGVIEQYF
size: .
D: TRBD1
J: TRBJ2-7
V: TRBV19

DNA: TGTGCCAGCAGTTATCCCGGTGGAGCTTTCTTT
CDR3: CASSYPGGAFF
size: .
D: .
J: TRBJ1-1
V: TRBV6-9

DNA: TGTGCCAGCAGCCAATTCGGCGGCCCTCTATCCTACGAGCAGTACTTC
CDR3: CASSQFGGPLSYEQYF
size: .
D: .
J: TRBJ2-7
V: TRBV14

DNA: TGTGCCAGCAGCGTAAATACCGGGGAGCTGTTTTTT
CDR3: CASSVNTGELFF
size: .
D: .
J: TRBJ2-2
V: TRBV9